The 3 T cell receptor beta chains below come from one sample, sequenced in a study of CXCR3-negative and CXCR3-positive naive CD8 T cells (dated by TCRdb to the late 2010s). Sequenced using a NextSeq 550. The Human TCR Profiling Kit (MiLaboratory) was used to make UMI-labeled 5' RACE TRB cDNA libraries. After TCRdb reprocessed the reads, each CDR3 protein sequence was kept as one row, without DNA. The sample table gives about 26,000 distinct CDR3 sequences. The leading ten clones occupy 2.8% of the sample. The specimen sequenced was naive CXCR3- CD8+ T cells from blood. Read against the paper, the sample's cell subset or site label means: CD45RO-CCR7+CD27+CD95- naive CD8+ T cells lacking CXCR3 (TNR3-). The receptors were gathered from a human donor in good health. Some clones in this sample may be carry-over from other donors' samples.

J is TRBJ1-1 and V is TRBV29-1; the D call of TRBD1 rests on TCRdb alone, since no DNA is present to check it. The CDR3 runs 12 residues. Per the germline V gene, CDR1 is SQVTM and CDR2 is ANQGSEA. CDR3 sequence reads: CSVVGQNTEAFF.

The J gene is TRBJ2-1, the V gene TRBV7-9; the TCRdb call, TRBD2, lacks DNA for checking. The V gene's germline CDR1 is SEHNR and CDR2 FQNEAQ (reference sequence). This CDR3 has 14 amino acids. The CDR3 sequence is CASSSQGLANEQFF. The complete variable domain, with remaining parts taken from reference TRBV7-9 and TRBJ2-1, reads DTGVSQNPRHKITKRGQNVTFRCDPISEHNRLYWYRQTLGQGPEFLTYFQNEAQLEKSRLLSDRFSAERPKGSFSTLEIQRTEQGDSAMYLCASSSQGLANEQFFGPGTRLTVL.

The V and J genes are TRBV7-2 and TRBJ2-7; the D call of TRBD1 rests on TCRdb alone, since no DNA is present to check it. The germline gives CDR1 SGHTA, CDR2 FQGNSA. CDR3 length: 14 amino acids. The CDR3 loop is CASSNRDRDDVWYF.